The present TCR beta chain was sequenced within a study of glioma-infiltrating T cells after dendritic cell vaccination. Study in general: Patients received autologous tumor lysate-pulsed dendritic cell vaccination between about 2003 and 2013. Dendritic cell vaccine was injected intradermally three times, biweekly.

This clone was observed a single time. Trimming pared 6 bases from V and 7 bases from J, leaving 19 bases between. Germline assignment: CDR1 SGHTA and CDR2 FQGNSA. This CDR3 region has 15 residues. TCRdb keeps only in-frame clones here, not all; method: immunoSEQ multiplex PCR. The sample consists of roughly 100,000 clones, 81% of them appearing once. This receptor was identified in a human donor with glioblastoma. Material: blood, obtained before dendritic cell vaccination. The chain carries TRBV7-2 and TRBJ2-1, with D maybe TRBD1 (6 bases). CDR3 sequence reads: CASSIVTGPRNEQFF. The DNA of the CDR3 is TGTGCCAGCAGTATTGTGACAGGCCCAAGGAATGAGCAGTTCTTC.